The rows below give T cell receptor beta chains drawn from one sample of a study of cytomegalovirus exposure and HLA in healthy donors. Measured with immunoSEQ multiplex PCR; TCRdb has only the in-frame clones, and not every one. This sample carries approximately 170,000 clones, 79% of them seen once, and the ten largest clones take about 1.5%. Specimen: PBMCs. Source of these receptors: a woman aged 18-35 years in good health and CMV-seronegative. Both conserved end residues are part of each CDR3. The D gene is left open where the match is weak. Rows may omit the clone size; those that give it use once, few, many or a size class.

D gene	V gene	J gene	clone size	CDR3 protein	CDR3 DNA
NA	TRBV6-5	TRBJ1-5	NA	CASSYSGQGSMPQHF	TGTGCCAGCAGTTACTCGGGGCAGGGGAGTATGCCCCAGCATTTT
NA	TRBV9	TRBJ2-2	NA	CASSALGLASTTGELFF	TGTGCCAGCAGCGCGCTCGGGCTAGCATCGACCACCGGGGAGCTGTTTTTT
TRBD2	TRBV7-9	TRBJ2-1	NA	CASSTSGGAGSYNEQFF	TGTGCCAGCAGCACTAGCGGGGGGGCCGGATCCTACAATGAGCAGTTCTTC
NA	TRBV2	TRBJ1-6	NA	CASNRVAGANSPLHF	TGTGCCAGCAATAGGGTGGCAGGGGCGAATTCACCCCTCCACTTT
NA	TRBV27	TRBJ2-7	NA	CASSLDSGSYEQYF	TGTGCCAGCAGTTTAGATTCAGGATCCTACGAGCAGTACTTC
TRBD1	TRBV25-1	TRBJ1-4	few	CASSDEGAYNEKLFF	TGTGCCAGCAGTGATGAGGGGGCATATAATGAAAAACTGTTTTTT
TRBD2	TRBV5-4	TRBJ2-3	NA	CASSWTSGRTLADTQYF	TGTGCCAGCAGCTGGACTAGCGGGAGGACTTTAGCAGATACGCAGTATTTT
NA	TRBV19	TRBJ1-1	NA	CASSIYPGQANTEAFF	TGTGCCAGTAGTATTTACCCGGGACAAGCTAACACTGAAGCTTTCTTT
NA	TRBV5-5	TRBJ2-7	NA	CASSFFQGSEQYF	TGTGCCAGCAGCTTTTTCCAAGGGAGCGAGCAGTACTTC
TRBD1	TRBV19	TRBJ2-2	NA	CASSRTGEDTGELFF	TGTGCCAGTAGTAGGACAGGGGAGGACACCGGGGAGCTGTTTTTT
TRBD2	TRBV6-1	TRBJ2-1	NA	CASSALSGSHNEQFF	TGTGCCAGCAGCGCCCTCAGCGGGAGTCACAATGAGCAGTTCTTC
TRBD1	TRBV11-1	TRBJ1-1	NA	CASSRWDWTGPVNTEAFF	TGTGCCAGCAGCAGATGGGATTGGACAGGGCCCGTGAACACTGAAGCTTTCTTT
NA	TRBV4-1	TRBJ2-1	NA	CASSQGPAAYNEQFF	TGCGCCAGCAGCCAAGGGCCAGCGGCGTACAATGAGCAGTTCTTC
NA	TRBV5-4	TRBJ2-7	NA	CASSLEAAGTYEQYF	TGTGCCAGCAGCTTGGAGGCGGCAGGGACCTACGAGCAGTACTTC
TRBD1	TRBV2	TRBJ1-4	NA	CASRGQSTNEKLFF	TGTGCCAGCAGGGGACAGTCAACTAATGAAAAACTGTTTTTT
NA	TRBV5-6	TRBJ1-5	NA	CASSSTGDGGQPQHF	TGTGCCAGCAGCTCCACGGGGGATGGAGGTCAGCCCCAGCATTTT
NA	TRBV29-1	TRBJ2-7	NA	CSVGLASRRGEQYF	TGCAGCGTTGGACTGGCGTCCCGCCGAGGCGAGCAGTACTTC
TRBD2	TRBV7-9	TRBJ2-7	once	CASSVGSSGELYF	TGTGCCAGCAGCGTAGGGTCTAGCGGGGAGTTGTACTTC
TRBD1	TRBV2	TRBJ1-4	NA	CASSEPPGQRLLRGEKLFF	TGTGCCAGCAGTGAGCCCCCGGGACAGAGGCTGTTGAGGGGGGAAAAACTGTTTTTT
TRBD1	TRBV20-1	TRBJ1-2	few	CSANRGVGYTF	TGCAGTGCTAACAGGGGGGTTGGCTACACCTTC
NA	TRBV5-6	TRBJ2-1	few	CASSPIDNEQFF	TGTGCCAGCAGCCCCATAGACAATGAGCAGTTCTTC
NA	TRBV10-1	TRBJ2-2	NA	CASSVVGRGGELFF	TGCGCCAGCAGTGTCGTCGGGAGAGGCGGGGAGCTGTTTTTT
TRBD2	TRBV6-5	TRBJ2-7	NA	CASGFSGGLGDEQYF	TGTGCCAGCGGGTTTAGCGGGGGGCTGGGCGACGAGCAGTACTTC
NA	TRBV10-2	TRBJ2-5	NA	CASSAGRETQYF	TGCGCCAGCAGTGCGGGGAGGGAGACCCAGTACTTC
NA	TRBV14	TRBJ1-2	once	CASSQDRPQPGYTF	TGTGCCAGCAGCCAAGATAGGCCACAGCCGGGCTACACCTTC
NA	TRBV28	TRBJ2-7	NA	CASSLTQTMQYF	TGTGCCAGCAGTTTAACTCAGACAATGCAGTACTTC
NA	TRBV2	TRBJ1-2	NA	CASRDAGYGYTF	TGTGCCAGCAGGGATGCGGGCTATGGCTACACCTTC
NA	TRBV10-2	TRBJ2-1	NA	CASSDSQSIDSLGKQFF	TGCGCCAGCAGTGATTCTCAGTCGATTGACTCACTCGGTAAGCAGTTCTTC
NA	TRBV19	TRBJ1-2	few	CASSMRQQPSYGYTF	TGTGCCAGTAGTATGAGACAGCAACCAAGCTATGGCTACACCTTC
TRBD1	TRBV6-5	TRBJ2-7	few	CASSRRGGGEQYF	TGTGCCAGCAGCCGACGAGGGGGCGGCGAGCAGTACTTC
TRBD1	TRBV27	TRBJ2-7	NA	CASSLATWGQGPHEQYF	TGTGCCAGCAGTTTAGCCACCTGGGGACAGGGTCCCCACGAGCAGTACTTC
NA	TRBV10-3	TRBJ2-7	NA	CANGQFSYEQYF	TGTGCCAACGGACAGTTCTCCTACGAGCAGTACTTC